Below are 25 T cell receptor beta chains sequenced from a single sample in a study of cytomegalovirus exposure and HLA in healthy donors. With 60 Vbeta and 13 Jbeta primers, the PCR was carried out. Profiled with immunoSEQ multiplex PCR; TCRdb holds only in-frame clones, not every one. The sample contains about 240,000 clones, approximately 80% of which appear only once. Source material: PBMCs. The receptor source for this set is a woman aged 60-70 years in good health and CMV-seropositive.

The rearrangement links TRBV6-4 to TRBJ1-1; no reliable D call. CDR1 and CDR2 (germline): MRHNA, SNTAGT. The ends were cut back, 3 bases at V and 0 bases at J, with 5 bases in the middle. The CDR3 sequence is 13 residues long. The CDR3 region has the DNA TGTGCCAGCAGTGAGACATTGAACACTGAAGCTTTCTTT. This sequence encodes CASSETLNTEAFF.

The CDR3 sequence: CASRRLALPPYEQYF. In nucleotides, the CDR3 is TGTGCCAGCAGGCGACTAGCGTTACCACCCTACGAGCAGTACTTC. This chain connects TRBV2 to TRBJ2-7; 8 bases align to TRBD2. The CDR3 has 15 residues. Unmatched junction bases numbered 9, after V lost 6 bases and J lost 2 bases. Germline loops: CDR1 SNHLY, CDR2 FYNNEI. The full variable domain, with the rest looked up from reference TRBV2 and TRBJ2-7, is EPEVTQTPSHQVTQMGQEVILRCVPISNHLYFYWYRQILGQKVEFLVSFYNNEISEKSEIFDDQFSVERPDGSNFTLKIRSTKLEDSAMYFCASRRLALPPYEQYFGPGTRLTVT.

V gene TRBV5-1 combines with J gene TRBJ2-6; 8 nucleotides align to TRBD1. After removal of 4 bases from V and 3 bases from J, the junction contained 9 bases not matched to a gene. Looked up from germline, CDR1 is SGHRS and CDR2 is YFSETQ. The CDR3 runs 17 residues. Here the CDR3 reads CASSHRMTGVGANVLTF. The CDR3 DNA reads TGCGCCAGCAGCCACCGAATGACAGGGGTTGGGGCCAACGTCCTGACTTTC.

The CDR3 sequence: CSVSGTGASYEQYF. The CDR3 DNA follows: TGCAGCGTTTCCGGGACAGGGGCTTCCTACGAGCAGTACTTC. V is TRBV29-1 and J is TRBJ2-7; 10 bases are shared with TRBD1. CDR3 length equals 14 residues. Per germline, CDR1 SQVTM and CDR2 ANQGSEA. Trimming took 5 bases from V and 1 from J; bases not matched to a gene: 5.

The chain links TRBV18 to TRBJ2-1; 7 bases fit TRBD1. The length of the CDR3 is 13 residues. Germline CDR1 KGHSH, CDR2 LQKENI. J gave up 4 bases and V 5 bases, and 2 bases lay outside the gene matches. Here the CDR3 reads CASSADRYNEQFF. CDR3 bases: TGTGCCAGCTCAGCGGACAGGTACAATGAGCAGTTCTTC.

CDR3 sequence (DNA): TGTGCCAGCAGCTTAGGGGGCACGTACAATGAGCAGTTCTTC. It translates to CASSLGGTYNEQFF. The genes are TRBV11-3 and TRBJ2-1; tentatively, D is TRBD1 (5 bases). CDR1 is SGHNT, CDR2 YENEEA, per germline. The CDR3 totals 14 residues. With 1 base removed from V and 4 bases from J, the gap between germline ends came to 8 bases.

The chain combines TRBV5-4 with TRBJ2-2, with D unresolved. V shed 2 bases and J shed 1 base, with 3 bases lying between them. Germline V gene data show CDR1 as SGHNT and CDR2 as YYREEE (reference sequence). The CDR3 sequence is 13 residues long. CDR3 nucleotides: TGTGCCAGCAGCTTCTGGAACACCGGGGAGCTGTTTTTT. Protein sequence: CASSFWNTGELFF.

In its sample, this clone was seen a few times. Other DNA sequences of this sample code for an identical CDR3. The gene calls are TRBV27 and TRBJ1-5; a possible D gene is TRBD1 (5 bases). Germline CDR1 and CDR2: MNHEY and SMNVEV (reference sequence). The CDR3 is 12 amino acids. Trimming left V 6 bases short and J 6 bases short, with 9 bases between. The CDR3 loop reads CASRTGPQPQHF. The CDR3 DNA is TGTGCCAGCAGAACAGGTCCTCAGCCCCAGCATTTT.

In this sample, this clone turned up a few times. The chain couples TRBV27 to TRBJ2-4, with TRBD2 as a possible D gene (7 bases). CDR3 size: 15 residues. Germline CDR1 and CDR2: MNHEY and SMNVEV (reference sequence). Between the trimmed V and J ends, which lost 2 bases and 6 bases, there was a span of 14 bases. The chain's CDR3 is CASSLVGGQGNIQYF. DNA of the CDR3: TGTGCCAGCAGTTTAGTGGGGGGGCAGGGAAACATTCAGTACTTC.

V and J are TRBV7-8 and TRBJ2-1; a weak D match, TRBD1 (5 bases). V dropped 7 bases and J dropped 1 base, with 11 bases sitting between them. The CDR3 contains 14 residues. Germline loops: CDR1 SGHVS, CDR2 FQNEAQ. CDR3 loop: CASTRQRSYNEQFF. Here the CDR3 DNA reads TGTGCCAGCACACGACAGAGGTCCTACAATGAGCAGTTCTTC.

This clone was counted a single time. This sequence joins TRBV19 and TRBJ2-6; D is undetermined. V was cut by 5 bases and J by 2 bases, with 16 bases left in between. Germline V CDR1 and CDR2: LNHDA, SQIVND (reference sequence). The CDR3 consists of 17 residues. The chain's CDR3 is CASSPLRGDPGANVLTF. The CDR3 DNA reads as TGTGCCAGTAGTCCCCTACGAGGCGATCCTGGGGCCAACGTCCTGACTTTC.

Regarding this clone: Other DNA sequences in this specimen translate into the identical CDR3. CDR3 in amino acids: CASSGQLNTEAFF. DNA of the CDR3: TGTGCCAGCTCCGGACAGCTGAACACTGAAGCTTTCTTT. The rearrangement joins TRBV18 to TRBJ1-1; perhaps TRBD1 as D (6 bases). The CDR3 has 13 residues. V was cut by 6 bases and J by 0 bases, with 8 bases left in between. Germline CDR1 reads KGHSH; CDR2 reads LQKENI.

As DNA, the CDR3 is TGTGCCAGCAGCCGAAGACTACTCTCCTCCTACGAGCAGTACTTC. It yields the protein CASSRRLLSSYEQYF. This chain links TRBV7-2 with TRBJ2-7; perhaps TRBD2 as D (5 bases). Germline CDR1 and CDR2: SGHTA and FQGNSA. The V end lost 5 bases, the J end lost 0 bases, and 14 bases lay between the germline ends. The CDR3 length is 15 residues.

The rearrangement uses TRBV5-1 and TRBJ2-1, with 7 bases that match TRBD2. Germline trimming cut 4 bases from V and 1 base from J; bases unmatched to any gene: 8. The germline V gene encodes CDR1 SGHRS and CDR2 YFSETQ. CDR3 length equals 16 residues. The CDR3 here is CASSPTSSGSYNEQFF. In DNA, the CDR3 is TGCGCCAGCAGCCCTACCAGTAGCGGGTCCTACAATGAGCAGTTCTTC.

CDR3 bases: TGTGCCATCGGGGAAGGGGCCGGTGAGCAGTTCTTC. Amino acids: CAIGEGAGEQFF. J is TRBJ2-1 and V is TRBV10-3; weak D call: TRBD1 (5 bases). The CDR3 covers 12 residues. V was trimmed by 8 bases and J by 9 bases, leaving 14 bases between them. Germline V lookup: CDR1 ENHRY, CDR2 SYGVKD.

The chain couples TRBV2 to TRBJ2-1, with D uncertain. The V end lost 4 bases, the J end lost 0 bases, and 13 bases lay between the germline ends. The CDR3 runs to 16 residues. Per germline, CDR1 SNHLY and CDR2 FYNNEI. The CDR3 nucleotides are TGTGCCAGCAGTGTTTCGCCGCGGCACTCCTACAATGAGCAGTTCTTC. This translates into CASSVSPRHSYNEQFF.

The chain carries TRBV7-2 and TRBJ2-1, with 11 bases matching TRBD2. The CDR3 runs to 16 residues. The V gene end was trimmed by 4 bases and the J gene end by 2 bases; junction bases not matched to a gene: 4. Germline V gene lookup returns CDR1 SGHTA and CDR2 FQGNSA. The CDR3 loop is CASSSLSGRAYNEQFF. In DNA, the CDR3 is TGTGCCAGCAGCTCCCTTAGCGGGAGGGCCTACAATGAGCAGTTCTTC.

The chain links TRBV25-1 to TRBJ2-3; maybe TRBD1 (6 bases). The CDR3 is 16 amino acids. The germline V gene encodes CDR1 MGHDK and CDR2 SYGVNS. The V end was cut by 3 bases, the J end by 2 bases, with 15 bases between. In DNA, the CDR3 is TGTGCCAGCAGTGAGGAACCCGGGACATCCACAGATACGCAGTATTTT. Translation: CASSEEPGTSTDTQYF.

The V call is TRBV28, the J call TRBJ2-1; D is perhaps TRBD2 (5 bases). The CDR3 has 15 residues. CDR1 MDHEN and CDR2 SYDVKM come from the germline V gene. V lost 4 bases and J lost 1, with 11 bases in between. As DNA, the CDR3 is TGTGCCAGCAGTTATATACTAGGGTCCTACAATGAGCAGTTCTTC. It translates to CASSYILGSYNEQFF.

The gene calls are TRBV19 and TRBJ1-4, with 8 positions matching TRBD1. The length of the CDR3 is 16 residues. The V gene's germline CDR1 is LNHDA and CDR2 SQIVND (reference sequence). V trimming: 6 bases; J trimming: 5 bases; junction bases outside the gene matches: 11. The CDR3 nucleotides are TGTGCCAGTAGAGCGGGACAGGTCAATTTGAATGAAAAACTGTTTTTT. Its translation is CASRAGQVNLNEKLFF.

This chain links TRBV2 with TRBJ2-1; the D gene is possibly TRBD2 (5 bases). CDR1 is SNHLY, CDR2 FYNNEI, per germline. The CDR3 loop spans 15 amino acids. V was pared by 7 bases and J by 6 bases, with 19 bases between. DNA for the CDR3: TGTGCCAGCAAGGCGGGCCTATCCCCTCTCAATGAGCAGTTCTTC. It specifies CASKAGLSPLNEQFF.

This clone was counted between two and nine times. The chain links TRBV18 to TRBJ2-1; TRBD2 matches at 11 bases. J gave up 4 bases and V 1 base, and 3 bases lay outside the gene matches. The germline V gene encodes CDR1 KGHSH and CDR2 LQKENI. This CDR3 spans 16 amino acids. The CDR3 loop is CASSPLGTSGYNEQFF. CDR3 DNA: TGTGCCAGCTCACCACTTGGGACTAGCGGATACAATGAGCAGTTCTTC.

V is TRBV27 and J is TRBJ2-7; TRBD2 is a possible D gene (5 bases). The CDR3 is made up of 13 amino acids. The V and J ends lost 5 bases and 6 bases respectively, with 14 bases between them. The germline V gene encodes CDR1 MNHEY and CDR2 SMNVEV (reference sequence). The CDR3 DNA is TGTGCCAGCAGTCCCGGACTTCGCCGCGAGCAGTACTTC. This gives the protein CASSPGLRREQYF.

This clone occurred once. This chain links TRBV6-4 with TRBJ1-3, with a possible D match to TRBD1 (6 bases). Trimming removed 10 bases from V and 0 bases from J, with 19 bases in between. Germline CDR1 is MRHNA and CDR2 is SNTAGT. The CDR3 is 16 amino acids. The CDR3 sequence: CAKKGEKRCSGNTIYF. The CDR3 region has the DNA TGTGCCAAAAAGGGGGAGAAGCGATGCTCTGGAAACACCATATATTTT.

This clone was observed a few times. V and J are TRBV10-3 and TRBJ2-1, with TRBD2 matching over 7 bases. There are 13 residues in the CDR3. Germline lookup yields CDR1 ENHRY and CDR2 SYGVKD. The trim removed 5 bases at V and 8 bases at J, leaving 6 bases unmatched. The CDR3 sequence is CAISRLASYEQFF. DNA of the CDR3: TGTGCCATCAGTCGACTAGCTAGTTATGAGCAGTTCTTC.